Detailed here is one TCR beta chain. What it binds is unknown. The conserved final phenylalanine or tryptophan is absent from the CDR3, which likely points to a read error. The limits of the CDR3 on the DNA are not certain, so only TCRdb's listed CDR3 is given. This entry is derived from a study of T cells in Graves' hyperthyroidism and ophthalmopathy. General study points: Stable hyperthyroidism and ophthalmopathy were separated using 13 V-J signatures.

Template material for amplifying TCR beta CDR3 regions consisted of RNA transcripts. RT-PCR in the first round (using the HTBI primer set) targeted the TCR CDR3. TCRdb called the multiplex PCR reads again in MiXCR, with one record for every CDR3 protein. This table has about 580,000 distinct CDR3 sequences, about 43% appearing once. The germline V gene encodes CDR1 DFQATT and CDR2 SNEGSKA (reference sequence). The CDR3 comprises 11 residues, both ends counted. Graves' hyperthyroidism qualified as stable when ophthalmopathy did not progress within 18 months. Pregnant or lactating patients were excluded, as were those with uncontrolled infection or other autoimmune disease.

The receptor was isolated from a woman younger than 35 with Graves' hyperthyroidism. This rearrangement joins TRBV20-1 to TRBJ2-2; the table's TRBD1 call for D was not verified on the DNA. Material for sequencing was peripheral blood or thyroid tissue (not recorded which). The CDR3 sequence is CSARALGGGAI.